Listed below are T cell receptor beta chains from one sample, sequenced in a study of T cell changes during pregnancy in multiple sclerosis. The data were produced by immunoSEQ multiplex PCR, yet TCRdb's version contains in-frame clones alone and is incomplete. The data hold about 44,000 clones, with approximately 92% observed a single time. The specimen was peripheral blood. The receptors derive from a female donor with multiple sclerosis, enrolled in a pregnancy study. Each CDR3 is given with its conserved first and last residue.

V	J	length	CDR3
TRBV7-6	TRBJ1-3	15	CASSLAAGSGNTIYF
TRBV2	TRBJ1-2	13	CASSESVSYGYTF
TRBV4-2	TRBJ1-2	17	CASSQDAPRGADYGYTF
TRBV21-1	TRBJ1-5	14	CASSKSGSNQPQHF
TRBV5-1	TRBJ2-5	15	CASSTLPQSGETQYF
TRBV18	TRBJ2-7	14	CASSPRTSSYEQYF
TRBV11-2	TRBJ1-1	15	CASSFAGTLNTEAFF
TRBV11-2	TRBJ1-2	11	CASSSGPEGTF
TRBV5-8	TRBJ2-2	15	CASTPRSSYTGELFF
TRBV5-4	TRBJ1-1	11	CASWGGTEAFF
TRBV11-2	TRBJ2-1	17	CASSSGTSGSSYNEQFF
TRBV6-1	TRBJ1-1	13	CASRRQGDTEAFF
TRBV5-5	TRBJ1-2	14	CASTQPATSYGYTF
TRBV13	TRBJ1-1	12	CASSLGGWEAFF
TRBV9	TRBJ1-4	14	CASSDGAGDEKLFF
TRBV30	TRBJ2-7	10	CAWKGGEQYF
TRBV2	TRBJ1-1	14	CASSEFRDPVEAFF
TRBV5-1	TRBJ2-1	17	CASSSRLAGVTYNEQFF
TRBV10-3	TRBJ1-1	16	CAISGLFTGLNTEAFF
TRBV10-2	TRBJ2-1	15	CASSIFGRGSNEQFF
TRBV7-2	TRBJ2-7	15	CASSPVIGGQYEQYF
TRBV30	TRBJ2-5	13	CAWSRRASETQYF
TRBV20-1	TRBJ2-1	11	CSARPLNEQFF
TRBV29-1	TRBJ2-1	12	CSVQDYPGEQFF
TRBV7-9	TRBJ2-2	14	CASSLQIEGGELFF
TRBV5-6	TRBJ2-1	15	CASSLELAGGGEQFF
TRBV5-2	TRBJ2-6	18	CASNEKRDTQSRANVLTF
TRBV6-4	TRBJ2-3	15	CASSDSVGAIDTQYF
TRBV5-4	TRBJ2-2	16	CASSPLAPPNTGELFF
TRBV5-4	TRBJ1-2	12	CASSSNRGGYTF
TRBV9	TRBJ2-5	15	CASSVGGQMQETQYF
TRBV7-9	TRBJ2-7	14	CASSLSPGVGEQYF